This record looks at one TCR beta chain sequence and its context. Measured with immunoSEQ multiplex PCR; TCRdb has only the in-frame clones, and not every one. Of roughly 200,000 clones listed, 75% to 90% were seen once; the top ten hold around 9.9%. This specimen comes from a study of blood T cell repertoires in COVID-19. Study at large: The United States, Italy and Spain provided the acute and convalescent COVID-19 samples.

J was trimmed by 0 bases and V by 6 bases; bases with no gene match: 6. The CDR3 runs 16 residues. Germline CDR1 and CDR2: LNHDA and SQIVND (reference sequence). The sample taken for sequencing was peripheral blood. This TCR derives from a human donor with active or convalescent COVID-19. The donor label of this sample is uncertain. This chain links TRBV19 with TRBJ1-4, with TRBD1 identical over 8 bases. The CDR3 here is CASSQQGAATNEKLFF. Here the CDR3 DNA reads TGTGCCAGTAGCCAGCAGGGGGCCGCAACTAATGAAAAACTGTTTTTT.